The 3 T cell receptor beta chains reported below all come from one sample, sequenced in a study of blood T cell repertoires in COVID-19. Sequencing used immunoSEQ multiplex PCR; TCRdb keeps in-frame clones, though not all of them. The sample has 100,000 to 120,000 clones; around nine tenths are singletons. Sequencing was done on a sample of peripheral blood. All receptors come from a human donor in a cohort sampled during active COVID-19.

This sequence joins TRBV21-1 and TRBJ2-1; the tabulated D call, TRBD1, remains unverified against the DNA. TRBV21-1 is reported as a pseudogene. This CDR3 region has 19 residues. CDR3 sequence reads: CASSKSDRDSQPRSIEQFF. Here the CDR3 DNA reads TGTGCCAGCAGCAAGTCTGACCGGGACAGCCAACCCCGTAGTATTGAGCAGTTCTTC.

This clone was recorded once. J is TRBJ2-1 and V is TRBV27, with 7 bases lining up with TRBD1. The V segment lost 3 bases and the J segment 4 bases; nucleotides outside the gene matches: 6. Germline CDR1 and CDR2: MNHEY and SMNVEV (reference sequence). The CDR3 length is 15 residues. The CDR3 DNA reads TGTGCCAGCAGTTTTAACACAGGGGTATACAATGAGCAGTTCTTC. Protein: CASSFNTGVYNEQFF.

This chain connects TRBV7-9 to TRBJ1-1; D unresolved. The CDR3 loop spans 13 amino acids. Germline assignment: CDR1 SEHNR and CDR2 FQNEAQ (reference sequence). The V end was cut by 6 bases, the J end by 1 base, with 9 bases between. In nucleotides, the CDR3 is TGTGCCAGCAGGGGCCCTCCGAACACTGAAGCTTTCTTT. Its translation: CASRGPPNTEAFF.